The clone carrying this T cell receptor (beta chain) occurred a few times. The antigen is not known. As for time point: persistent/refractory GD, antithyroid drugs over 5 years with positive TRAb. With RNA extracted from PBMCs as input, the TCR library was made. Graves' disease diagnoses followed American Thyroid Association guidelines. This sample stems from a study of regulatory T cells in long-lasting Graves disease. Notes on the study in general: Persistent Graves' cases showed lower TCR diversity than newly diagnosed cases. Shared public clonotypes totalled roughly 2,500 in persistent patients, compared with some 920 in new patients.

Arm-PCR of CDR3 regions and iRepertoire HTBI primers were used to build TCR beta libraries. In TCRdb, the multiplex PCR reads were re-called with MiXCR into one record per CDR3 protein. The profile covers 450,000 or so distinct CDR3 sequences, with 20% to 25% appearing a single time and around 13% taken by the ten largest. The source material was peripheral blood mononuclear cells (PBMCs), sampled when the disease was refractory, from a patient treated with antithyroid drugs. The receptor's source is a female donor with Graves disease.

The CDR3 sequence is CASSPLTRLTEAFF. DNA of the CDR3: TGTGCCAGCAGCCCCCTGACACGGCTAACTGAAGCTTTCTTT. The J gene is TRBJ1-1, the V gene TRBV6-1; D call uncertain. CDR1 is MNHNS and CDR2 is SASEGT in the germline V gene. The CDR3 is 14 amino acids. The V end was cut by 6 bases, the J end by 5 bases, with 16 bases between.